The next 8 T cell receptor beta chains were all read from a single sample in a study of T-cell reconstitution after alpha-beta-depleted transplantation in children. For TCRbeta, the library was prepared with unique molecular identifiers. MiXCR was run by TCRdb on the PCR reads, yielding one entry per CDR3 protein. Among about 580,000 distinct CDR3 sequences, about 21% were seen once, and the ten largest hold 13% to 15%. Sequenced here: PBMCs, mostly from graft donor cells, sampled 360 days after TCRalphabeta/CD19-depleted stem cell transplant. The receptors were sampled from a boy less than two years old who had a stem cell transplant for acute myeloid leukemia, so the T cells may come from the graft donor.

This clonotype was counted a few times. This chain links TRBV6-5 with TRBJ1-2; a weak D match, TRBD1 (5 bases). Trimming left V 4 bases short and J 5 bases short, with 17 bases between. The CDR3 contains 15 residues. CDR1 and CDR2 (germline): MNHEY, SVGAGI. The CDR3 sequence: CASSSTFGTPYGYTF. The DNA for the CDR3 is TGTGCCAGCAGTTCTACCTTCGGGACGCCTTATGGCTACACCTTC.

This clonotype was observed at least ten times. The DNA for the CDR3 is TGCGCCAGCAGCTTGGGATGGGGTGGACAGCCCCAGCATTTT. Translated, it gives CASSLGWGGQPQHF. The chain combines TRBV5-1 with TRBJ1-5; D gene ambiguous. The germline V and J ends were trimmed by 0 bases and 7 bases, with 11 bases remaining between them. CDR1 is SGHRS and CDR2 is YFSETQ in the germline V gene. This CDR3 is 14 amino acids long. Full variable domain (rest looked up from reference TRBV5-1 and TRBJ1-5): KAGVTQTPRYLIKTRGQQVTLSCSPISGHRSVSWYQQTPGQGLQFLFEYFSETQRNKGNFPGRFSGRQFSNSRSEMNVSTLELGDSALYLCASSLGWGGQPQHFGDGTRLSIL.

The chain recombines TRBV14 with TRBJ2-5; no clear D. V was clipped by 0 bases and J by 4 bases, with 18 bases between them. The CDR3 totals 17 residues. The V gene's germline CDR1 is SGHDN and CDR2 FVKESK. The CDR3 spells CASSQDLLPLVGETQYF. The CDR3 coding sequence is TGTGCCAGCAGCCAAGATTTACTACCCCTAGTGGGAGAGACCCAGTACTTC.

In this sample, this clonotype turned up many times. V and J are TRBV28 and TRBJ2-3; weak D call: TRBD1 (6 bases). This CDR3 spans 17 amino acids. Germline V lookup: CDR1 MDHEN, CDR2 SYDVKM. With 2 bases removed from V and 3 bases from J, the gap between germline ends came to 18 bases. CDR3 in DNA: TGTGCCAGCAGTTTACCCCGAACAGGGAGAAGGACAGATACGCAGTATTTT. Its translation is CASSLPRTGRRTDTQYF.

Only a few counts were recorded for this clonotype. The V call is TRBV20-1, the J call TRBJ2-3, with 7 positions matching TRBD1. This CDR3 has 13 residues. Germline loops: CDR1 DFQATT, CDR2 SNEGSKA (reference sequence). V shed 1 base and J 4 bases; nucleotides not matched to a gene: 2. Written as DNA, the CDR3 is TGCAGTGCTAGAGGCCAGGGGGCAGATACGCAGTATTTT. It yields the protein CSARGQGADTQYF.

This clonotype was observed at least ten times. The rearrangement links TRBV12-3 or TRBV12-4 to TRBJ2-1; D not resolved. V lost 6 bases, J lost 7 bases, and 7 bases lay in between. The CDR3 has 11 residues. Here the CDR3 reads CASSPRNEQFF. The CDR3 coding sequence is TGTGCCAGCAGCCCCAGGAATGAGCAGTTCTTC.

This clonotype was counted many times. The V and J genes are TRBV20-1 and TRBJ2-3; D is uncertain. Germline V gene lookup returns CDR1 DFQATT and CDR2 SNEGSKA (reference sequence). The V end was cut by 0 bases, the J end by 1 base, with 5 bases between. The CDR3 extends over 13 amino acids. CDR3 nucleotide sequence: TGCAGTGCTAGAGATGGTCGCACAGATACGCAGTATTTT. Translated, it gives CSARDGRTDTQYF.

The J gene is TRBJ1-1, the V gene TRBV5-1; TRBD1 is a possible D gene (5 bases). The V end lost 4 bases, the J end lost 0 bases, and 13 bases lay between the germline ends. Germline V gene data show CDR1 as SGHRS and CDR2 as YFSETQ. The length of the CDR3 is 15 residues. Here the CDR3 reads CASSGMDTMNTEAFF. The CDR3 bases are TGCGCCAGCAGCGGGATGGACACGATGAACACTGAAGCTTTCTTT.